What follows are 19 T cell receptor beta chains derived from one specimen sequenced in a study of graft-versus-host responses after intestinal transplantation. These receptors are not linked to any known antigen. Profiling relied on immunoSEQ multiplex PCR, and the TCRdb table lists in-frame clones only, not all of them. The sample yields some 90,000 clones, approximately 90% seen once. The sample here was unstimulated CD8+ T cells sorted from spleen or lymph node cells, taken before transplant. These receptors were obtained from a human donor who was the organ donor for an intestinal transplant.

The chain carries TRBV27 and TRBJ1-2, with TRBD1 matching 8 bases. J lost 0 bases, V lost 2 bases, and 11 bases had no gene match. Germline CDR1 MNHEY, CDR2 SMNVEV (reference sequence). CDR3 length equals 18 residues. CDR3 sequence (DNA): TGTGCCAGCAGTTTAAGAAGGAACAGGGGGGGAGCTAACTATGGCTACACCTTC. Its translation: CASSLRRNRGGANYGYTF.

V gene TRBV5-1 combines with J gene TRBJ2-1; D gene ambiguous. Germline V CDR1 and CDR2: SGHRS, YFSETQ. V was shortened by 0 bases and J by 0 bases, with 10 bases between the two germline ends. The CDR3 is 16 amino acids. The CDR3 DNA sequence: TGCGCCAGCAGCTTGGGACTCGCGAGCTCCTACAATGAGCAGTTCTTC. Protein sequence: CASSLGLASSYNEQFF. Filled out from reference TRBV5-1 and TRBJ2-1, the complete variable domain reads KAGVTQTPRYLIKTRGQQVTLSCSPISGHRSVSWYQQTPGQGLQFLFEYFSETQRNKGNFPGRFSGRQFSNSRSEMNVSTLELGDSALYLCASSLGLASSYNEQFFGPGTRLTVL.

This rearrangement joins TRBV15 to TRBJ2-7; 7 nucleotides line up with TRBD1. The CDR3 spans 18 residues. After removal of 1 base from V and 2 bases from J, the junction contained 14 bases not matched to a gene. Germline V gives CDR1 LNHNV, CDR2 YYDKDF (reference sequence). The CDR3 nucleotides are TGTGCCACCAGCAGAGTTACGCCTCAGGGGGAAGGGACCTACGAGCAGTACTTC. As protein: CATSRVTPQGEGTYEQYF.

The CDR3 bases are TGTGCCAGCAGCTCGTACATATCAGGGGGAAAGAACACTGAAGCTTTCTTT. Translated, it gives CASSSYISGGKNTEAFF. The J gene is TRBJ1-1, the V gene TRBV7-8, with 7 nucleotides matching TRBD1. The CDR3 contains 17 residues. Per germline, CDR1 SGHVS and CDR2 FQNEAQ. V gave up 4 bases and J gave up 1 base; unmatched junction bases: 12. The entire variable domain, with the rest obtained from reference TRBV7-8 and TRBJ1-1, is as follows: GAGVSQSPRYKVAKRGQDVALRCDPISGHVSLFWYQQALGQGPEFLTYFQNEAQLDKSGLPSDRFFAERPEGSVSTLKIQRTQQEDSAVYLCASSSYISGGKNTEAFFGQGTRLTVV.

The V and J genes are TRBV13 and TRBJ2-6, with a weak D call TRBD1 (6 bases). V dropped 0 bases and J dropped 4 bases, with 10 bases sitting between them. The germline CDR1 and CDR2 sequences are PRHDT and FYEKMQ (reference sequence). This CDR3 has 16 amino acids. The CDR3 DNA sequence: TGTGCCAGCAGCTTAGGCCCAGGGGAAGGGGCCAACGTCCTGACTTTC. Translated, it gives CASSLGPGEGANVLTF.

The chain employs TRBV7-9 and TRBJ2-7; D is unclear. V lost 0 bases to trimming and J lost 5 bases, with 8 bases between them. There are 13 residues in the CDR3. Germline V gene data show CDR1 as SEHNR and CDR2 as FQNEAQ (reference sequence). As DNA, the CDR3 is TGTGCCAGCAGCTTAGCCGCCAGGCACGAGCAGTACTTC. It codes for CASSLAARHEQYF.

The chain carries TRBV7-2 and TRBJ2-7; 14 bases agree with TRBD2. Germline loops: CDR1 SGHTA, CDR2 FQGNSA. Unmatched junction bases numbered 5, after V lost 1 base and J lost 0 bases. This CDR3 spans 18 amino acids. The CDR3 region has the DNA TGTGCCAGCAGCTTAGTAAAGGGACTAGCGGGGGCCTCCTACGAGCAGTACTTC. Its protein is CASSLVKGLAGASYEQYF.

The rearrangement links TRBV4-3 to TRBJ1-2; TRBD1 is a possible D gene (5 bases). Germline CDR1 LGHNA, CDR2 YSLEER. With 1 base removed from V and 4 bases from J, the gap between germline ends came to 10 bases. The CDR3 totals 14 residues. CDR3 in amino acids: CASSQGAGPYGYTF. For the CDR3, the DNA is TGCGCCAGCAGCCAAGGGGCAGGGCCCTATGGCTACACCTTC.

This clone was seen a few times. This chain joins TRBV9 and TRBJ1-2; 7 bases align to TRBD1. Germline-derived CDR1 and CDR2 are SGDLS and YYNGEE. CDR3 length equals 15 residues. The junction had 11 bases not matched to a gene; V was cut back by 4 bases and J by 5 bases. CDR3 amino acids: CASSLSGDSAYGYTF. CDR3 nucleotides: TGTGCCAGCAGCCTCTCCGGGGACAGCGCATATGGCTACACCTTC. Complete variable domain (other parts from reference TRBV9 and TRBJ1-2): DSGVTQTPKHLITATGQRVTLRCSPRSGDLSVYWYQQSLDQGLQFLIQYYNGEERAKGNILERFSAQQFPDLHSELNLSSLELGDSALYFCASSLSGDSAYGYTFGSGTRLTVV.

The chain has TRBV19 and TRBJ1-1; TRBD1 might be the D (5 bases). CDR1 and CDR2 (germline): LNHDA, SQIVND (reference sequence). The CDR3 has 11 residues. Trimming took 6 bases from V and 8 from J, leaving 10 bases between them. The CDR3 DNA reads TGTGCCAGTAGCCAGGGATGGGAAGCTTTCTTT. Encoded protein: CASSQGWEAFF.

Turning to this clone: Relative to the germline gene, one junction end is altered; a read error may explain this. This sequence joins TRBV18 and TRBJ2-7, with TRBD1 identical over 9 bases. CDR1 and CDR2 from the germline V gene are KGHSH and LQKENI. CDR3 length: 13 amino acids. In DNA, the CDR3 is TGTGCCAGCCCACCGGGACAGGGCTACGAGCAGTACTTC. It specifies CASPPGQGYEQYF.

The CDR3 nucleotides are TGTGCCACCAGCAGAGATTTGGACAGGGCTGGCTACACCTTC. Translation gives CATSRDLDRAGYTF. The chain joins TRBV15 to TRBJ1-2, with TRBD1 matching 8 bases. The V gene end was trimmed by 0 bases and the J gene end by 7 bases; junction bases not matched to a gene: 4. CDR1 and CDR2 from the germline V gene are LNHNV and YYDKDF (reference sequence). The CDR3 loop spans 14 amino acids.

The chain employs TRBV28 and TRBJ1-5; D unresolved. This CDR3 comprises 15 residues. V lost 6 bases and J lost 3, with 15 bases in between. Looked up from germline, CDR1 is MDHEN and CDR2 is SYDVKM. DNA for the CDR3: TGTGCCAGCAGGCGCCTGAGTGACACCAATCAGCCCCAGCATTTT. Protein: CASRRLSDTNQPQHF.

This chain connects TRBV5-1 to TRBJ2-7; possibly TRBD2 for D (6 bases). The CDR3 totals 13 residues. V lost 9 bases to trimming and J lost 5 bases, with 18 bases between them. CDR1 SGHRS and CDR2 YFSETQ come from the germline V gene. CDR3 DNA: TGCGCCAACTCGGGGGAAGGGTGCAACGAGCAGTACTTC. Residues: CANSGEGCNEQYF. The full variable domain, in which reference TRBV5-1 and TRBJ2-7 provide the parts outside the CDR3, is KAGVTQTPRYLIKTRGQQVTLSCSPISGHRSVSWYQQTPGQGLQFLFEYFSETQRNKGNFPGRFSGRQFSNSRSEMNVSTLELGDSALYLCANSGEGCNEQYFGPGTRLTVT.

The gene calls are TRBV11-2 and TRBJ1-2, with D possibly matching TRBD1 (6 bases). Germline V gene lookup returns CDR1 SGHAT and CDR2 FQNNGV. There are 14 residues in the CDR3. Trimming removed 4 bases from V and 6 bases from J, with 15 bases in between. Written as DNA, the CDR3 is TGTGCCAGCAGCTCAATGAACAGGGCCCATGGCTACACCTTC. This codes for CASSSMNRAHGYTF.

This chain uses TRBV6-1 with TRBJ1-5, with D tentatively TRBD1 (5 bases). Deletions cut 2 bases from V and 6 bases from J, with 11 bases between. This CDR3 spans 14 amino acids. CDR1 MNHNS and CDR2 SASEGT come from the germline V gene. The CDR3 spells CASSEFQGGQPQHF. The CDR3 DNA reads TGTGCCAGCAGTGAATTTCAGGGAGGTCAGCCCCAGCATTTT.

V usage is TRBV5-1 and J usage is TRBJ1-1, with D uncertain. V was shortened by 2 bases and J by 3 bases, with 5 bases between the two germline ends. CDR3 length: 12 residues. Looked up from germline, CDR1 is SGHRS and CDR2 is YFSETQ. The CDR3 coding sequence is TGCGCCAGCAGCTTCGCAGACACTGAAGCTTTCTTT. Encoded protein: CASSFADTEAFF. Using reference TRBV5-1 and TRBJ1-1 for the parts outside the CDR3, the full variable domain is KAGVTQTPRYLIKTRGQQVTLSCSPISGHRSVSWYQQTPGQGLQFLFEYFSETQRNKGNFPGRFSGRQFSNSRSEMNVSTLELGDSALYLCASSFADTEAFFGQGTRLTVV.

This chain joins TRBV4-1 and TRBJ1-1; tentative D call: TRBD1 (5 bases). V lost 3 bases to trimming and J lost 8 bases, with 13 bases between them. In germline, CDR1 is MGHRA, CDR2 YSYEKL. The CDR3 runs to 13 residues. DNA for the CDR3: TGCGCCAGCAGCCACCTCAGGGCGGCGGAAGCTTTCTTT. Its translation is CASSHLRAAEAFF.

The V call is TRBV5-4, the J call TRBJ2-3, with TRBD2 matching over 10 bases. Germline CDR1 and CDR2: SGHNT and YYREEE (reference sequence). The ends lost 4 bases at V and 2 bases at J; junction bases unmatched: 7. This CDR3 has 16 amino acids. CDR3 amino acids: CASSTEAGGDTDTQYF. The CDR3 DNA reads TGTGCCAGCAGCACGGAAGCGGGGGGGGACACAGATACGCAGTATTTT.